This T cell receptor beta chain was identified in a study of blood T cell repertoires in COVID-19. Across the whole study: Specimens from acute and convalescent COVID-19 originated in the United States, Italy and Spain. T cells, B-cell-depleted T cells, or PBMCs supplied cDNA or gDNA.

CDR1 KGHSH and CDR2 LQKENI come from the germline V gene. V was trimmed by 6 bases and J by 2 bases, leaving 17 bases between them. The CDR3 length is 16 residues. Original data processing: Researchers report that nucleated cell counts were estimated from reference gene primer amplification. Sequencing used immunoSEQ multiplex PCR; TCRdb keeps in-frame clones, though not all of them. The V and J calls and clone size come from that table; D and trimming were worked out from the DNA. This table has approximately 150,000 clones, more than 65% appearing once. V gene TRBV18 combines with J gene TRBJ2-1, with a tentative D call TRBD2 (5 bases). Sequenced sample: peripheral blood. This receptor was obtained from a woman between 50 and 59 years old in a cohort sampled during active or convalescent COVID-19. The CDR3 loop is CASSPVASIPYNEQFF. CDR3 nucleotide sequence: TGTGCCAGCTCCCCCGTAGCGTCAATCCCCTACAATGAGCAGTTCTTC.